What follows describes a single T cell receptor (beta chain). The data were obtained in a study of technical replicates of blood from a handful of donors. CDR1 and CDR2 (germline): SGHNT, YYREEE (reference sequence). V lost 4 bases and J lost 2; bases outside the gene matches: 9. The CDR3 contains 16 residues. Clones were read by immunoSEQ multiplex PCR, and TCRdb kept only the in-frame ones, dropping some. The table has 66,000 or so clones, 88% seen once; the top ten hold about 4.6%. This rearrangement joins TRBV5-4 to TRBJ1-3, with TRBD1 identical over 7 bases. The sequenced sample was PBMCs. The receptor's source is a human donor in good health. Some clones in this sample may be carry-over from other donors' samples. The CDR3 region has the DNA TGTGCCAGCAGCATGCAAGGGGGCATCGCTGGAAACACCATATATTTT. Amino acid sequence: CASSMQGGIAGNTIYF. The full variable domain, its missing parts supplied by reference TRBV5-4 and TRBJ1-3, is ETGVTQSPTHLIKTRGQQVTLRCSSQSGHNTVSWYQQALGQGPQFIFQYYREEENGRGNFPPRFSGLQFPNYSSELNVNALELDDSALYLCASSMQGGIAGNTIYFGEGSWLTVV.